Here is one T cell receptor beta chain with its context. Its antigen is undetermined. The sample contains more than one DNA sequence encoding this CDR3. Genomic DNA from each subset was divided evenly over several immunoSEQ plates. Assay used: immunoSEQ multiplex PCR; TCRdb lists only in-frame clones, some missing. This table holds roughly 2.2 million clones, 80% to 95% found once. The source of the sample is a study of shared clonotypes between healthy human individuals. Findings of the study overall: Only blood samples were collected, and tissue repertoires likely differ. Clonotypes not shared had lower generation probabilities than those common to all four donors.

Naive CD45RA+ and memory CD45RA-negative subsets were split from CD4+ cells. The clonotype was recovered from a man aged 18 to 30 in good health. Some clones in this sample may be carry-over from other donors' samples. The sequencing sample was made of naive CD4+ T cells from PBMCs. The subset is: CD45RA+ positively selected.

CDR3 DNA: TGTGCCAGCAGTTCGCCGGGACAGGGTGGTGGCTACACCTTC. It translates to CASSSPGQGGGYTF. V gene TRBV28 combines with J gene TRBJ1-2; 9 bases line up with TRBD1. After removal of 4 bases from V and 7 bases from J, the junction contained 7 bases not matched to a gene. Germline loops: CDR1 MDHEN, CDR2 SYDVKM. The CDR3 is made up of 14 amino acids.